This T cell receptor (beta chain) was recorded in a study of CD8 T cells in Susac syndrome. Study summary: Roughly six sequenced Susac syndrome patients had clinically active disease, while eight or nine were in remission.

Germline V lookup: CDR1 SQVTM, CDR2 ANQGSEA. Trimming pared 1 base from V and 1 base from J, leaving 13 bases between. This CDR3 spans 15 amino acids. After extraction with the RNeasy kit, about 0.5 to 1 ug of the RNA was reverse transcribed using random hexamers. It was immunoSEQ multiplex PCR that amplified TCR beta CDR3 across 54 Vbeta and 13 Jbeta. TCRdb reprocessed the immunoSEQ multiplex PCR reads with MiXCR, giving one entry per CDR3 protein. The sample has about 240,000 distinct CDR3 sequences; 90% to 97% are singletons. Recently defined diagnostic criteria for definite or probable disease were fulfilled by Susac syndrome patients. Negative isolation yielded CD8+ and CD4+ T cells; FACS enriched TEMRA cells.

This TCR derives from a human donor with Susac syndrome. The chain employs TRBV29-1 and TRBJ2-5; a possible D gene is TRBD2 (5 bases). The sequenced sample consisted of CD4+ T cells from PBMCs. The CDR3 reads CSVEVRGQTQETQYF. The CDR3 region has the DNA TGCAGCGTTGAAGTCAGAGGGCAAACCCAAGAGACCCAGTACTTC.